A selection of T cell receptor beta chains follows, all from one sample in a study of tumor-infiltrating lymphocytes in oesophageal squamous cell carcinoma. TCRdb reprocessed the PCR reads with MiXCR, giving one entry per CDR3 protein. Counted here are about 19,000 distinct CDR3 sequences, approximately 39% occurring once; the ten biggest clones make up 10%. Sequencing used normal esophageal tissue next to the tumor. These receptor sequences come from a male donor with esophageal squamous cell carcinoma. Each CDR3 is given with its conserved first and last residue. The D gene is left open where the match is weak. Clone size is given for some rows only: seen once, a few or many times, or a class if the clone is expanded.

d_call	clone_size	v_call	j_call	cdr3_aa	cdr3_nt
NA	NA	TRBV18	TRBJ2-5	CASSGQIQETQYF	TGTGCCAGCTCAGGACAGATTCAAGAGACCCAGTACTTC
NA	NA	TRBV7-6	TRBJ2-7	CASSQGGLTYEQYF	TGTGCCAGCAGCCAAGGGGGATTGACTTACGAGCAGTACTTC
NA	many	TRBV28	TRBJ2-3	CASSNPWPGLKYF	TGTGCCAGCAGCAACCCCTGGCCAGGCTTGAAGTATTTT
NA	many	TRBV5-4	TRBJ2-1	CASSGTTASKRFNEQFF	TGTGCCAGCAGCGGTACAACGGCTAGCAAGAGATTCAATGAGCAGTTCTTC
TRBD1	NA	TRBV6-1	TRBJ2-1	CASSASLQTGGHEQFF	TGTGCCAGCAGTGCTTCCCTCCAGACAGGGGGCCATGAGCAGTTCTTC
TRBD2	medium-sized	TRBV7-3	TRBJ2-7	CASSLRGGDSDEQYF	TGTGCCAGCAGCTTACGCGGGGGAGACTCCGACGAGCAGTACTTC
NA	NA	TRBV6-1	TRBJ2-7	CASSVRGESNEQYF	TGTGCCAGCAGTGTGAGGGGCGAAAGCAACGAGCAGTACTTC
NA	NA	TRBV7-4	TRBJ1-2	CASSPGNYGYTF	TGTGCCAGCAGCCCGGGGAACTATGGCTACACCTTC
NA	many	TRBV5-5	TRBJ2-7	CASSLVPAYEQYF	TGTGCCAGCAGCTTGGTACCTGCCTACGAGCAGTACTTC
TRBD2	NA	TRBV6-5	TRBJ2-7	CASSYSVAGEFTETQYF	TGTGCCAGCAGTTACTCAGTAGCGGGAGAGTTCACAGAGACGCAGTACTTC